Each of the 9 T cell receptor beta chains below was sequenced from the same sample in a study of healthy donors' naive CD4 and CD8 T cells. TCR libraries were built from approximately 0.55 ug of total RNA by linear amplification. Using its own MiXCR run on the reads, TCRdb lists one record per CDR3 protein. The table shows 150,000 to 200,000 distinct CDR3 sequences, with about four fifths occurring only once. The sample was naive CD4+ and CD8+ T cells sorted from blood, pooled from several donors. The receptors originated from a pool of human donors in good health; the sample pools cells from several healthy donors.

The V call is TRBV6-6, the J call TRBJ2-1; perhaps TRBD2 as D (6 bases). V was cut by 7 bases and J by 4 bases, with 11 bases left in between. CDR3 length: 13 amino acids. Germline CDR1 and CDR2: MNHNY and SVGAGI (reference sequence). The CDR3 spells CASTRLVYNEQFF. CDR3 in DNA: TGTGCCAGCACCCGACTAGTATACAATGAGCAGTTCTTC.

The V and J genes are TRBV15 and TRBJ2-1, with D possibly matching TRBD2 (6 bases). There are 17 residues in the CDR3. CDR1 LNHNV and CDR2 YYDKDF come from the germline V gene (reference sequence). Trimming shortened V by 2 bases and J by 2 bases, and 16 bases separated the two germline ends. CDR3 DNA sequence: TGTGCCACCAGCAGACCTCAACGGGGGATCGCCTACAATGAGCAGTTCTTC. Translation gives CATSRPQRGIAYNEQFF.

This chain connects TRBV6-1 to TRBJ1-5; D call uncertain. The CDR3 length is 13 residues. The germline CDR1 and CDR2 sequences are MNHNS and SASEGT. Trimming shortened V by 4 bases and J by 6 bases, and 10 bases separated the two germline ends. CDR3 amino acids: CASSVQDGQPQHF. DNA for the CDR3: TGTGCCAGCAGTGTCCAGGACGGTCAGCCCCAGCATTTT.

V is TRBV20-1 and J is TRBJ2-1; 8 bases fit TRBD2. V gave up 5 bases and J gave up 1 base; unmatched junction bases: 7. The CDR3 has 15 residues. From germline, CDR1 is DFQATT and CDR2 SNEGSKA (reference sequence). CDR3 sequence reads: CSAPGVAGSYNEQFF. The DNA of the CDR3 is TGCAGTGCTCCCGGAGTAGCGGGGTCCTACAATGAGCAGTTCTTC.

The rearrangement uses TRBV27 and TRBJ1-2; possibly TRBD1 for D (6 bases). Looked up from germline, CDR1 is MNHEY and CDR2 is SMNVEV (reference sequence). CDR3 length: 15 amino acids. Trimming removed 6 bases from V and 4 bases from J, with 18 bases in between. The CDR3 region has the DNA TGTGCCAGCAGCCAAGTGGGGGGCCTCCCCTATGGCTACACCTTC. Encoded protein: CASSQVGGLPYGYTF.

The chain is built from TRBV11-2 and TRBJ2-3; maybe TRBD2 (6 bases). This CDR3 has 15 residues. Germline lookup yields CDR1 SGHAT and CDR2 FQNNGV. V was trimmed by 2 bases and J by 2 bases, leaving 11 bases between them. The CDR3 DNA follows: TGTGCCAGCAGCTTAACGGGAGCGAACACAGATACGCAGTATTTT. Translation: CASSLTGANTDTQYF.

This clonotype appeared a single time. V gene TRBV6-5 combines with J gene TRBJ1-1, with D uncertain. Trimming cost V 6 bases and J 5 bases, with 19 bases left between them. The germline V gene has CDR1 MNHEY and CDR2 SVGAGI. The CDR3 loop spans 15 amino acids. The CDR3 is CASSHSLLVGTEAFF. The CDR3 region has the DNA TGTGCCAGCAGCCACTCGCTTCTGGTCGGTACTGAAGCTTTCTTT.

In nucleotides, the CDR3 is TGTGCCAGCAGTTTAGGTCCAGGGGTCAACGAGCAGTACGTC. Translated: CASSLGPGVNEQYV. The chain employs TRBV27 and TRBJ2-7; a weak D match, TRBD1 (6 bases). V was cut by 2 bases and J by 5 bases, with 13 bases left in between. The V gene's germline CDR1 is MNHEY and CDR2 SMNVEV (reference sequence). The CDR3 loop spans 14 amino acids.

The chain has TRBV5-5 and TRBJ1-1; no clear D. The CDR3 consists of 12 residues. Germline V gene data show CDR1 as SGHKS and CDR2 as YYEKEE (reference sequence). Trimming stripped 4 bases from V and 1 base from J, with 5 bases between. The CDR3 coding sequence is TGTGCCAGCAGCGTGAGGAACACTGAAGCTTTCTTT. Translated, it gives CASSVRNTEAFF. Full variable domain (remainder filled in from reference TRBV5-5 and TRBJ1-1): DAGVTQSPTHLIKTRGQQVTLRCSPISGHKSVSWYQQVLGQGPQFIFQYYEKEERGRGNFPDRFSARQFPNYSSELNVNALLLGDSALYLCASSVRNTEAFFGQGTRLTVV.